One sample yielded the 24 T cell receptor beta chains listed below, sequenced in a study of CD8 T cells in ankylosing spondylitis. MiXCR, applied by TCRdb to the 5' RACE reads, yields one record per CDR3 protein. The repertoire holds roughly 150,000 distinct CDR3 sequences, with 25% to 35% as singletons. The specimen sequenced was synovial fluid, either unsorted or a sorted T cell fraction (not recorded which). These receptors were collected from a male donor with ankylosing spondylitis.

This clonotype occurred a few times. V usage is TRBV28 and J usage is TRBJ2-7; D gene ambiguous. The CDR3 runs 14 residues. Germline V gene lookup returns CDR1 MDHEN and CDR2 SYDVKM. Trimming pared 5 bases from V and 0 bases from J, leaving 11 bases between. CDR3 protein: CASSPSIPSYEQYF. CDR3 nucleotides: TGTGCCAGCAGTCCCAGTATACCCTCCTACGAGCAGTACTTC. The entire variable domain, with the rest obtained from reference TRBV28 and TRBJ2-7, is as follows: DVKVTQSSRYLVKRTGEKVFLECVQDMDHENMFWYRQDPGLGLRLIYFSYDVKMKEKGDIPEGYSVSREKKERFSLILESASTNQTSMYLCASSPSIPSYEQYFGPGTRLTVT.

This clonotype is categorized as medium-sized. The chain uses TRBV29-1 and TRBJ2-1; D may match TRBD1 or TRBD2 (7 bases each). The CDR3 consists of 14 residues. CDR1 is SQVTM and CDR2 is ANQGSEA in the germline V gene. CDR3 sequence (DNA): TGCAGTGGAAGCCAGGGGGGGGGGTACAATGAGCAGTTCTTC. It codes for CSGSQGGGYNEQFF.

The V call is TRBV28, the J call TRBJ2-7; a weak D match, TRBD2 (5 bases). The CDR3 consists of 14 residues. Germline V lookup: CDR1 MDHEN, CDR2 SYDVKM. V dropped 7 bases and J dropped 0 bases, with 13 bases sitting between them. The CDR3 bases are TGTGCCAGCACCCAAGCGGATAGCTCCTACGAGCAGTACTTC. Translation: CASTQADSSYEQYF.

The chain has TRBV7-2 and TRBJ1-5; the D gene is possibly TRBD1 (5 bases). Germline CDR1 reads SGHTA; CDR2 reads FQGNSA. V lost 5 bases and J 6 bases, leaving 20 bases between the germline ends. The CDR3 contains 16 residues. Here the CDR3 DNA reads TGTGCCAGCAGCAAAGAGGGAAGGGGATGGGGTCAGCCCCAGCATTTT. It encodes CASSKEGRGWGQPQHF.

The chain couples TRBV30 to TRBJ1-5; the D is unclear. The CDR3 has 14 amino acids. Germline loops: CDR1 GTSNPN, CDR2 SVGIG (reference sequence). V was cut by 1 base and J by 3 bases, with 10 bases left in between. The CDR3 DNA follows: TGTGCCTGGAGTGAAACTGGGAACAATCAGCCCCAGCATTTT. Its translation is CAWSETGNNQPQHF.

This clonotype has more than one count but fewer than ten. The rearrangement joins TRBV20-1 to TRBJ1-5; 7 bases agree with TRBD1. Germline V gene sequence: CDR1 DFQATT, CDR2 SNEGSKA (reference sequence). This CDR3 has 15 amino acids. V was pared by 3 bases and J by 3 bases, with 8 bases of the junction left unmatched. CDR3 bases: TGCAGTGCTAGTAGGGACAGCGGATTCAATCAGCCCCAGCATTTT. It codes for CSASRDSGFNQPQHF.

This rearrangement joins TRBV5-1 to TRBJ1-5; possibly TRBD1 for D (6 bases). Germline V gene sequence: CDR1 SGHRS, CDR2 YFSETQ. The germline V and J ends were trimmed by 1 base and 3 bases, with 11 bases remaining between them. The CDR3 length is 15 residues. CDR3 loop: CASSLSGAFNQPQHF. Here the CDR3 DNA reads TGCGCCAGCAGCTTGTCGGGGGCCTTCAATCAGCCCCAGCATTTT.

This chain uses TRBV7-8 with TRBJ1-5; no definite D call. V was trimmed by 6 bases and J by 1 base, leaving 16 bases between them. Germline V gene sequence: CDR1 SGHVS, CDR2 FQNEAQ. The CDR3 length is 16 residues. In DNA, the CDR3 is TGTGCCAGCAGTCCGACCGGGGTGAGAAGCAATCAGCCCCAGCATTTT. This encodes CASSPTGVRSNQPQHF.

This clonotype was observed a handful of times. The chain has TRBV20-1 and TRBJ2-1, with 7 bases matching TRBD2. The CDR3 loop spans 16 amino acids. CDR1 is DFQATT, CDR2 SNEGSKA, per germline (reference sequence). J gave up 8 bases and V 0 bases, and 13 bases lay outside the gene matches. CDR3 loop: CSARDSSAGVSDEQFF. The CDR3 DNA follows: TGCAGTGCTAGAGATTCTTCCGCGGGAGTCTCCGATGAGCAGTTCTTC.

This rearrangement joins TRBV7-3 to TRBJ2-2; D is uncertain. There are 13 residues in the CDR3. The germline CDR1 and CDR2 sequences are SGHTA and FQGTGA. V shed 5 bases and J shed 8 bases, with 12 bases lying between them. The DNA of the CDR3 is TGTGCCAGCAGCCCGGACGGCCGTGGGGAGCTGTTTTTT. As protein: CASSPDGRGELFF.

This clonotype was recorded a few times. The genes are TRBV18 and TRBJ2-7; TRBD1 matches at 7 bases. V lost 3 bases and J lost 0; bases outside the gene matches: 5. The CDR3 runs to 15 residues. Per germline, CDR1 KGHSH and CDR2 LQKENI. The CDR3 DNA follows: TGTGCCAGCTCACCGACCCGGGACAGCTCCTACGAGCAGTACTTC. It codes for CASSPTRDSSYEQYF.

This clonotype was recorded once. This chain uses TRBV10-3 with TRBJ1-5, with a weak D call TRBD1 (5 bases). Germline V gene lookup returns CDR1 ENHRY and CDR2 SYGVKD. This CDR3 region has 17 residues. V lost 0 bases, J lost 2 bases, and 14 bases lay in between. CDR3 region: CAISESQGGFGNQPQHF. The CDR3 nucleotides read TGTGCCATCAGTGAGTCCCAGGGTGGGTTTGGCAATCAGCCCCAGCATTTT.

The CDR3 nucleotides are TGTGCCAGCTCCTTAAGGGGTAATACCCCCTACGAGCAGTACTTC. Translating it yields CASSLRGNTPYEQYF. The chain joins TRBV18 to TRBJ2-7; D perhaps matches TRBD1 (5 bases). The CDR3 is made up of 15 amino acids. Germline assignment: CDR1 KGHSH and CDR2 LQKENI. Trimming removed 6 bases from V and 2 bases from J, with 17 bases in between.

Worth noting for this clonotype: The germline gene is not matched at one end of the junction; a read error may be the cause. V and J are TRBV20-1 and TRBJ2-1; 11 nucleotides align to TRBD2. This CDR3 has 15 amino acids. Germline V lookup: CDR1 DFQATT, CDR2 SNEGSKA (reference sequence). The CDR3 reads CSASLNSGGANEPFF. CDR3 nucleotides: TGCAGTGCTTCCCTTAATAGCGGGGGGGCCAATGAGCCGTTCTTC.

There are a few counts of this clonotype. V usage is TRBV24-1 and J usage is TRBJ2-3; 7 bases fit TRBD2. Per germline, CDR1 KGHDR and CDR2 SFDVKD. The CDR3 contains 14 residues. After removal of 9 bases from V and 0 bases from J, the junction contained 5 bases not matched to a gene. The CDR3 region is CATQLSGSTDTQYF. DNA for the CDR3: TGTGCCACCCAACTTAGCGGGAGCACAGATACGCAGTATTTT.

The genes are TRBV24-1 and TRBJ2-3; 13 bases are shared with TRBD2. V trimming: 3 bases; J trimming: 4 bases; junction bases outside the gene matches: 3. CDR3 length equals 16 residues. Per germline, CDR1 KGHDR and CDR2 SFDVKD. The CDR3 DNA follows: TGTGCCACCAGTGATCGGACTAGCGGGAGATCAGATACGCAGTATTTT. It codes for CATSDRTSGRSDTQYF.

This clonotype was picked up a small number of times. The chain carries TRBV10-3 and TRBJ2-3; no firm D call. The V end lost 3 bases, the J end lost 0 bases, and 10 bases lay between the germline ends. Germline CDR1 is ENHRY and CDR2 is SYGVKD. This CDR3 contains 15 residues. CDR3 sequence reads: CAISDRSPSTDTQYF. CDR3 sequence (DNA): TGTGCCATCAGTGACAGATCACCTAGCACAGATACGCAGTATTTT.

The chain combines TRBV6-1 with TRBJ1-6; possibly TRBD1 for D (6 bases). V shed 6 bases and J shed 0 bases, with 9 bases lying between them. This CDR3 contains 15 residues. In germline, CDR1 is MNHNS, CDR2 SASEGT. The CDR3 sequence is CASRRDNSYNSPLHF. CDR3 DNA sequence: TGTGCCAGCAGGAGGGACAACTCCTATAATTCACCCCTCCACTTT.

This clonotype was seen a handful of times. The chain has TRBV7-3 and TRBJ2-3; 9 bases map to TRBD2. CDR3 length equals 15 residues. The V segment lost 5 bases and the J segment 7 bases; nucleotides outside the gene matches: 10. Germline CDR1 SGHTA, CDR2 FQGTGA. CDR3 bases: TGTGCCAGCAGCCCCGAGGGACTAGCCACCAATACGCAGTATTTT. It translates to CASSPEGLATNTQYF.

The J gene is TRBJ2-7, the V gene TRBV28; maybe TRBD2 (5 bases). The CDR3 has 13 amino acids. The germline gives CDR1 MDHEN, CDR2 SYDVKM. V shed 8 bases and J shed 0 bases, with 11 bases lying between them. The CDR3 loop is CASVIGGSYEQYF. The CDR3 DNA is TGTGCCAGCGTGATAGGAGGCTCCTACGAGCAGTACTTC.

The rearrangement uses TRBV6-1 and TRBJ1-1; possible D gene TRBD1, 5 bases. The CDR3 runs 15 residues. Germline V gene sequence: CDR1 MNHNS, CDR2 SASEGT. The V end lost 6 bases, the J end lost 1 base, and 15 bases lay between the germline ends. The CDR3 loop reads CASRQTVGENTEAFF. CDR3 in DNA: TGTGCCAGCAGGCAGACAGTAGGGGAGAACACTGAAGCTTTCTTT.

About this clonotype itself: Mismatch with germline at one junction end may stem from a read error. The rearrangement links TRBV7-2 to TRBJ2-5; possibly TRBD1 or TRBD2 for D (6 bases each). The germline CDR1 and CDR2 sequences are SGHTA and FQGNSA. This CDR3 is 14 amino acids long. CDR3 sequence reads: CASSLSREGGRQSF. Here the CDR3 DNA reads TGTGCCAGCAGCTTATCCCGAGAGGGGGGACGGCAGTCCTTC.

This clonotype occurred a few times. The CDR3 loop reads CAWSAQAMSGNTIYF. The CDR3 region has the DNA TGTGCCTGGAGTGCCCAGGCAATGTCTGGAAACACCATATATTTT. V gene TRBV30 combines with J gene TRBJ1-3; the D is unclear. This CDR3 is 15 amino acids long. V dropped 1 base and J dropped 1 base, with 11 bases sitting between them. Germline CDR1 is GTSNPN and CDR2 is SVGIG (reference sequence).

V gene TRBV7-2 combines with J gene TRBJ2-4, with D uncertain. Germline V gene data show CDR1 as SGHTA and CDR2 as FQGNSA. The CDR3 has 13 residues. Trimming took 8 bases from V and 0 from J, leaving 8 bases between them. As DNA, the CDR3 is TGTGCCAGCTCCGCGGTAGCCAAAAACATTCAGTACTTC. It codes for CASSAVAKNIQYF.